This T cell receptor (beta chain) came from a study of blood T cell repertoires in COVID-19 (dated by TCRdb to the early 2020s). Notes on the research overall: Collaborator samples came from the United States, Italy and Spain and covered acute and convalescent phases of COVID-19. The prospective study material was composed of cDNA or gDNA derived from T cells, B-cell-depleted T cells, or PBMCs. Subjects who had been exposed to COVID-19, were actively infected with it, or had recovered from it provided the deeply sampled blood TCRbeta repertoires that made up the dataset. The repertoires were made available in a free public database intended to serve as a resource for research on the immune response to SARS-CoV-2. The samples were drawn from two sources: the first 160 participants of the ongoing ImmuneRACE study, and 1,000 to 1,500 subjects contributed by 6 global collaborators. A de-identified subject ID, COVID-19 status, age in years and sex were almost always included in the sample metadata. Where available, HLA class I and class II types were obtained from metadata supplied by the sample provider rather than from assay-based typing. The research as a whole found: How much clinical and demographic metadata was included differed by source and by participant, and the metadata was provided uncurated.

Notes on this clone: What this receptor recognizes is not known. The sample holds no much larger clone one base away, and base qualities are not on file.

Trimming removed 3 bases from V and 2 bases from J, leaving 7 bases between the germline ends. Taken from cysteine to phenylalanine, the CDR3 has 13 residues. Only CDR3 DNA is held: 39 bases, read in frame from base 1. TCRbeta CDR3 regions were amplified from genomic DNA by means of the immunoSEQ Assay, a bias-controlled multiplex PCR. The published analysis was carried out like this. Nucleated cell counts per sample were estimated from amplification of reference gene primers within the assay. Sequence reads were collapsed and filtered to measure the absolute abundance of every unique TCRbeta CDR3 rearrangement. For each sample, productive Simpson clonality was calculated by taking the square root of Simpson's diversity index across productive rearrangements. The table comes from immuneACCESS by way of TCRdb, which keeps in-frame sequences with V and J called. Part of the clones is missing from these tables; in studies checked, under half for an unresolved V gene and the rest for unknown reasons. That table furnishes V, J and clone size, whereas the DNA furnished D and trimming. Recorded for this sample are about 190,000 clones; about 77% of them occurred a single time. The ten largest clones represent 2.5% to 3.5% of the sample.

Collaborating institutions collected whole blood in K2EDTA tubes following their own protocols. For TCRbeta analysis, collaborator samples were shipped as frozen whole blood, as isolated PBMCs, or as DNA extracted from either sample type. The sequence joins TRBV12-3 or TRBV12-4 to TRBJ1-2; the D gene identity is not certain. The clonotype was recovered from a woman older than 75 with active or convalescent COVID-19. Sequenced input: peripheral blood. The CDR3 here reads CASSLQQNYGYTF. In nucleotides, the sequence is TGTGCCAGCAGTTTGCAACAGAACTATGGCTACACCTTC.